These 27 T cell receptor beta chains came from one sample sequenced in a study of graft-versus-host responses after intestinal transplantation. Their antigen targets remain unknown. Only in-frame clones appear in the TCRdb table, and some are missing; sequencing was by immunoSEQ multiplex PCR. Among tens of thousands of clones, 91% were seen once, and the ten largest hold over 0.095%. Sample: unstimulated CD4+ T cells sorted from spleen or lymph node cells, taken before intestinal transplant. These TCRs come from a human donor who received an intestinal transplant.

The chain joins TRBV12-1 to TRBJ1-2; TRBD1, the D gene given by the table, was not confirmed from the DNA. TRBV12-1 is a known pseudogene. The CDR3 consists of 16 residues. The CDR3 sequence: CASSFAGPTDCYGYTF. The CDR3 bases are TGTGCCAGCAGCTTTGCTGGACCGACAGACTGCTATGGCTACACCTTC.

The chain has TRBV7-6 and TRBJ2-6, with TRBD1 matching over 7 bases. J lost 0 bases, V lost 6 bases, and 11 bases had no gene match. The CDR3 extends over 18 amino acids. Germline lookup yields CDR1 SGHVS and CDR2 FNYEAQ. The DNA for the CDR3 is TGTGCCAGCAGTAACGACAGGGTACCTACCTCTGGGGCCAACGTCCTGACTTTC. Translating gives CASSNDRVPTSGANVLTF. Full variable domain (outside the CDR3, taken from reference TRBV7-6 and TRBJ2-6): GAGVSQSPRYKVTKRGQDVALRCDPISGHVSLYWYRQALGQGPEFLTYFNYEAQQDKSGLPNDRFSAERPEGSISTLTIQRTEQRDSAMYRCASSNDRVPTSGANVLTFGAGSRLTVL.

This clone was seen more than once but under ten times. The CDR3 sequence is CASSTRGGNEQFF. The CDR3 coding sequence is TGTGCCAGTAGTACTCGCGGGGGCAATGAGCAGTTCTTC. The V gene is TRBV19, the J gene TRBJ2-1; 7 bases are a match to TRBD2. J lost 6 bases, V lost 4 bases, and 3 bases had no gene match. The CDR3 loop spans 13 amino acids. CDR1 is LNHDA and CDR2 is SQIVND in the germline V gene (reference sequence).

The rearrangement joins TRBV2 to TRBJ2-3; 11 nucleotides align to TRBD2. This CDR3 is 19 amino acids long. The trim removed 0 bases at V and 0 bases at J, leaving 8 bases unmatched. Germline V gene lookup returns CDR1 SNHLY and CDR2 FYNNEI. The CDR3 is CASSEAVAGGPLSTDTQYF. CDR3 DNA sequence: TGTGCCAGCAGTGAAGCGGTAGCGGGGGGGCCTCTTAGCACAGATACGCAGTATTTT.

This chain links TRBV5-1 with TRBJ2-5; 8 bases line up with TRBD2. Germline V lookup: CDR1 SGHRS, CDR2 YFSETQ. J was trimmed by 1 base and V by 4 bases; bases with no gene match: 15. The CDR3 runs 18 residues. CDR3 sequence reads: CASSLGRFTGGPQETQYF. The CDR3 nucleotides read TGCGCCAGCAGCCTAGGGCGCTTCACGGGGGGGCCCCAAGAGACCCAGTACTTC.

This chain connects TRBV14 to TRBJ2-7; D is perhaps TRBD1 (7 bases). The germline V gene encodes CDR1 SGHDN and CDR2 FVKESK. There are 16 residues in the CDR3. V was cut by 2 bases and J by 2 bases, with 16 bases left in between. CDR3 coding DNA: TGTGCCAGCAGCCAAAGAGGGCCAGGGGGGACCTACGAGCAGTACTTC. It is translated as CASSQRGPGGTYEQYF.

This sequence joins TRBV29-1 and TRBJ2-3, with 9 bases fitting TRBD2. Germline V gene lookup returns CDR1 SQVTM and CDR2 ANQGSEA. Trimming cost V 6 bases and J 2 bases; bases outside gene matches: 24. The CDR3 has 20 amino acids. CDR3 loop: CSVARAGGGLSSSPTDTQYF. CDR3 nucleotide sequence: TGCAGCGTCGCTCGAGCGGGGGGCGGATTAAGCTCGTCACCCACAGATACGCAGTATTTT.

CDR3 nucleotide sequence: TGTGCCTGGAGTGTGAAAGTCATAGCTAACTATGGCTACACCTTC. Protein: CAWSVKVIANYGYTF. V is TRBV30 and J is TRBJ1-2; no clear D. Trimming cost V 0 bases and J 0 bases, with 11 bases left between them. The CDR3 sequence is 15 residues long. The germline V gene encodes CDR1 GTSNPN and CDR2 SVGIG (reference sequence).

This sequence joins TRBV7-2 and TRBJ1-2, with 8 bases aligning to TRBD1. The germline V gene has CDR1 SGHTA and CDR2 FQGNSA. The CDR3 is made up of 14 amino acids. The ends lost 1 base at V and 5 bases at J; junction bases unmatched: 3. The CDR3 DNA reads TGTGCCAGCAGCTTAGGGGGACAGGCGTATGGCTACACCTTC. Translating gives CASSLGGQAYGYTF.

The rearrangement joins TRBV7-2 to TRBJ2-7; maybe TRBD1 (6 bases). V lost 6 bases and J 0 bases, leaving 15 bases between the germline ends. Germline V gene sequence: CDR1 SGHTA, CDR2 FQGNSA. CDR3 length: 15 residues. CDR3 region: CASSQGGPSSYEQYF. The CDR3 bases are TGTGCCAGCAGTCAAGGGGGTCCGAGCTCCTACGAGCAGTACTTC.

CDR3 nucleotide sequence: TGTGCCAGCAGCCCAACCGGGACAGGGGTCCGGGAGCAGTACTTC. The encoded protein is CASSPTGTGVREQYF. The chain couples TRBV7-8 to TRBJ2-7; 10 bases match TRBD1. Germline V gene data show CDR1 as SGHVS and CDR2 as FQNEAQ. The CDR3 is 15 residues long. The V and J ends lost 5 bases and 7 bases, in that order; junction bases with no gene match: 11.

The chain links TRBV30 to TRBJ2-3; tentative D call: TRBD1 (6 bases). V was shortened by 4 bases and J by 6 bases, with 8 bases between the two germline ends. This CDR3 contains 11 residues. CDR1 GTSNPN and CDR2 SVGIG come from the germline V gene (reference sequence). CDR3 sequence (DNA): TGTGCCTGGACCCAGGGGGATACGCAGTATTTT. Translating it yields CAWTQGDTQYF. The whole variable domain, remainder taken from reference TRBV30 and TRBJ2-3, is SQTIHQWPATLVQPVGSPLSLECTVEGTSNPNLYWYRQAAGRGLQLLFYSVGIGQISSEVPQNLSASRPQDRQFILSSKKLLLSDSGFYLCAWTQGDTQYFGPGTRLTVL.

The rearrangement links TRBV7-2 to TRBJ2-7, with 8 positions matching TRBD2. The ends lost 5 bases at V and 3 bases at J; junction bases unmatched: 9. This CDR3 has 15 amino acids. CDR1 and CDR2 (germline): SGHTA, FQGNSA. The DNA of the CDR3 is TGTGCCAGCAGCCTCTTCAGCGGGGGCCGCTACGAGCAGTACTTC. Translation: CASSLFSGGRYEQYF. Together with reference TRBV7-2 and TRBJ2-7, the CDR3 gives the full variable domain: GAGVSQSPSNKVTEKGKDVELRCDPISGHTALYWYRQSLGQGLEFLIYFQGNSAPDKSGLPSDRFSAERTGGSVSTLTIQRTQQEDSAVYLCASSLFSGGRYEQYFGPGTRLTVT.

The chain couples TRBV2 to TRBJ1-5; 10 bases are a match to TRBD1. J gave up 6 bases and V 6 bases, and 5 bases lay outside the gene matches. This CDR3 comprises 14 residues. Per the germline V gene, CDR1 is SNHLY and CDR2 is FYNNEI. The CDR3 sequence is CASRDRGFSQPQHF. The CDR3 region has the DNA TGTGCCAGCAGGGACAGGGGGTTTAGTCAGCCCCAGCATTTT.

The chain is built from TRBV10-1 and TRBJ2-7, with 7 bases lining up with TRBD1. This CDR3 region has 14 residues. Germline assignment: CDR1 WNHNN and CDR2 SYGVQD (reference sequence). J gave up 3 bases and V 9 bases, and 11 bases lay outside the gene matches. The CDR3 here is CARNRRQGGYEQYF. The CDR3 DNA is TGCGCCAGGAACCGGCGACAGGGCGGCTACGAGCAGTACTTC.

CDR3 sequence reads: CAWASRVGTGFYEQYF. CDR3 nucleotides: TGTGCCTGGGCCTCTCGGGTGGGGACAGGGTTCTACGAGCAGTACTTC. The rearrangement uses TRBV30 and TRBJ2-7; the match to TRBD1 covers 9 bases. This CDR3 has 16 residues. Germline V gene sequence: CDR1 GTSNPN, CDR2 SVGIG (reference sequence). With 5 bases clipped from V and 3 bases from J, the junction kept 14 bases outside the gene matches. Supplemented by reference TRBV30 and TRBJ2-7, the full variable domain reads SQTIHQWPATLVQPVGSPLSLECTVEGTSNPNLYWYRQAAGRGLQLLFYSVGIGQISSEVPQNLSASRPQDRQFILSSKKLLLSDSGFYLCAWASRVGTGFYEQYFGPGTRLTVT.

V and J are TRBV27 and TRBJ2-4; D possibly corresponds to TRBD1 (6 bases). V was pared by 6 bases and J by 4 bases, with 13 bases between. CDR3 length: 14 amino acids. Germline lookup yields CDR1 MNHEY and CDR2 SMNVEV (reference sequence). The CDR3 nucleotides read TGTGCCAGCAGAAAACAGGGCCGTAAAAACATTCAGTACTTC. Translating it yields CASRKQGRKNIQYF.

The chain uses TRBV5-1 and TRBJ1-1, with D maybe TRBD1 (5 bases). Germline V gives CDR1 SGHRS, CDR2 YFSETQ. Trimming shortened V by 0 bases and J by 6 bases, and 9 bases separated the two germline ends. The CDR3 spans 13 residues. The CDR3 spells CASSLGGGAEAFF. CDR3 nucleotides: TGCGCCAGCAGCTTGGGGGGGGGAGCTGAAGCTTTCTTT.

V and J are TRBV5-4 and TRBJ2-7; 7 nucleotides align to TRBD2. After removal of 1 base from V and 6 bases from J, the junction contained 7 bases not matched to a gene. Germline V lookup: CDR1 SGHNT, CDR2 YYREEE (reference sequence). This CDR3 spans 14 amino acids. The CDR3 DNA sequence: TGTGCCAGCAGCTTGACAAGCGGGGTAGGCGAGCAGTACTTC. Amino acids: CASSLTSGVGEQYF.

The CDR3 protein is CASSYSGGTEAFF. The DNA of the CDR3 is TGTGCCAGCAGTTACTCAGGGGGCACTGAAGCTTTCTTT. V and J are TRBV6-6 and TRBJ1-1, with a possible D match to TRBD1 (6 bases). The CDR3 contains 13 residues. V was pared by 0 bases and J by 4 bases, with 6 bases between. The V gene's germline CDR1 is MNHNY and CDR2 SVGAGI (reference sequence).

The chain uses TRBV4-1 and TRBJ1-6; 7 bases are a match to TRBD1. The V gene end was trimmed by 4 bases and the J gene end by 7 bases; junction bases not matched to a gene: 7. This CDR3 spans 15 amino acids. Germline V gene lookup returns CDR1 MGHRA and CDR2 YSYEKL. DNA of the CDR3: TGCGCCAGCAGCCGCACACAGGGGAACAATTCACCCCTCCACTTT. This translates into CASSRTQGNNSPLHF.

The chain employs TRBV5-6 and TRBJ1-6; D is possibly TRBD1 (6 bases). Trimming took 5 bases from V and 6 from J, leaving 15 bases between them. Germline lookup yields CDR1 SGHDT and CDR2 YYEEEE. This CDR3 is built from 15 residues. The CDR3 sequence: CASSMGDKTNSPLHF. The CDR3, as DNA: TGTGCCAGCAGTATGGGGGACAAGACTAATTCACCCCTCCACTTT.

This chain links TRBV9 with TRBJ2-2, with 10 nucleotides matching TRBD1. The length of the CDR3 is 16 residues. CDR1 SGDLS and CDR2 YYNGEE come from the germline V gene. With 5 bases clipped from V and 1 base from J, the junction kept 5 bases outside the gene matches. The CDR3 reads CASSGGQGWNTGELFF. The CDR3 DNA sequence: TGTGCCAGCAGTGGGGGACAGGGGTGGAACACCGGGGAGCTGTTTTTT.

The chain recombines TRBV7-9 with TRBJ1-2; 9 nucleotides match TRBD1. With 4 bases clipped from V and 8 bases from J, the junction kept 11 bases outside the gene matches. The germline CDR1 and CDR2 sequences are SEHNR and FQNEAQ (reference sequence). The CDR3 contains 15 residues. CDR3 in amino acids: CASSYGQGRQGGYTF. In nucleotides, the CDR3 is TGTGCCAGCAGCTACGGACAGGGGAGGCAGGGCGGCTACACCTTC.

V usage is TRBV6-6 and J usage is TRBJ2-4; no definite D call. Germline CDR1 and CDR2: MNHNY and SVGAGI (reference sequence). V lost 5 bases, J lost 4 bases, and 6 bases lay in between. The CDR3 is 12 residues long. The CDR3: CASSVLKNIQYF. DNA of the CDR3: TGTGCCAGCAGTGTCCTTAAAAACATTCAGTACTTC.

The chain links TRBV7-2 to TRBJ1-6, with 9 bases that match TRBD1. Per germline, CDR1 SGHTA and CDR2 FQGNSA. The CDR3 has 14 amino acids. V gave up 6 bases and J gave up 4 bases; unmatched junction bases: 1. The chain's CDR3 is CASRTGGYNSPLHF. In DNA form, the CDR3 reads TGTGCCAGCAGGACAGGGGGGTATAATTCACCCCTCCACTTT.

The chain uses TRBV5-4 and TRBJ2-4, with D tentatively TRBD1 (6 bases). The CDR3 runs to 14 residues. Trimming pared 0 bases from V and 8 bases from J, leaving 12 bases between. Germline CDR1 SGHNT, CDR2 YYREEE (reference sequence). CDR3 coding DNA: TGTGCCAGCAGCTTGGGAGGGGGTAGGGACATTCAGTACTTC. Translation: CASSLGGGRDIQYF.